These T cell receptor beta chains were read from a single sample in a study of T-cell memory formation after mild COVID-19. Using its own MiXCR run on the 5' RACE reads, TCRdb lists one record per CDR3 protein. The sample consists of 400,000 to 500,000 distinct CDR3 sequences, over 15% of them appearing once. The sequenced material came from PBMCs or a T cell subset sorted from them (not recorded which). All receptors come from an adult woman who had mild COVID-19 (a few samples of this study predate the infection). Cell type and time point are not known. The CDR3 runs from the conserved cysteine through the conserved F or W. The order of the fields is J gene, D gene, V gene, clone size, CDR3 DNA, CDR3 protein. A D gene is named only where the DNA matches it firmly. Expanded clones get a size class; other rows say once, few or many, or leave the size out.

J gene: TRBJ2-7
D gene: TRBD1
V gene: TRBV6-5
clone size: few
CDR3 DNA: TGTGCCAGCCGAACTGGACAGGGGGCTTACGAGCAGTACTTC
CDR3 protein: CASRTGQGAYEQYF

J gene: TRBJ2-1
D gene: -
V gene: TRBV12-3/TRBV12-4
clone size: few
CDR3 DNA: TGTGCCAGCAGTTTAGGCGGCCTTGGACAGTTCTTC
CDR3 protein: CASSLGGLGQFF

J gene: TRBJ1-2
D gene: TRBD1
V gene: TRBV6-1
clone size: few
CDR3 DNA: TGTGCCAGCAGTGGATGGACAGGTGCTGGCTACACCTTC
CDR3 protein: CASSGWTGAGYTF

J gene: TRBJ2-7
D gene: -
V gene: TRBV9
clone size: few
CDR3 DNA: TGTGCCAGCAGCCCTCCGACCCCAGGCGGCGAGCAGTACTTC
CDR3 protein: CASSPPTPGGEQYF

J gene: TRBJ1-1
D gene: TRBD1
V gene: TRBV20-1
clone size: once
CDR3 DNA: TGCAGTGCTGTACAGGGGTCGAACACTGAAGCTTTCTTT
CDR3 protein: CSAVQGSNTEAFF

J gene: TRBJ2-1
D gene: -
V gene: TRBV12-3/TRBV12-4
clone size: many
CDR3 DNA: TGTGCCAGCAGCCCGGAGGGACCGAGCTCCTACAATGAGCAGTTCTTC
CDR3 protein: CASSPEGPSSYNEQFF

J gene: TRBJ1-2
D gene: TRBD1
V gene: TRBV6-1
clone size: -
CDR3 DNA: TGTGCCAGCGGGACAGCATATGGCTACACCTTC
CDR3 protein: CASGTAYGYTF

J gene: TRBJ2-1
D gene: -
V gene: TRBV11-2
clone size: few
CDR3 DNA: TGTGCCAGCAGCACAAGATGGCGGGACCCCTACAATGAGCAGTTCTTC
CDR3 protein: CASSTRWRDPYNEQFF

J gene: TRBJ1-5
D gene: TRBD1
V gene: TRBV18
clone size: -
CDR3 DNA: TGTGCCAGCTCACGGGACAGGGAGGATCAGCCCCAGCATTTT
CDR3 protein: CASSRDREDQPQHF

J gene: TRBJ2-7
D gene: -
V gene: TRBV6-6
clone size: -
CDR3 DNA: TGTGCCAGCAGTTACATGTCGGGCCCCCCCTACGAGCAGTACTTC
CDR3 protein: CASSYMSGPPYEQYF

J gene: TRBJ2-2
D gene: TRBD2
V gene: TRBV9
clone size: -
CDR3 DNA: TGTGCCAGCAGCACATCGACTAGCGGGAGTGGGGAGCTGTTTTTT
CDR3 protein: CASSTSTSGSGELFF

J gene: TRBJ2-3
D gene: TRBD2
V gene: TRBV7-2
clone size: many
CDR3 DNA: TGTGCCAGCAGCTCGGGGGGGACAGATACGCAGTATTTT
CDR3 protein: CASSSGGTDTQYF

J gene: TRBJ2-1
D gene: TRBD2
V gene: TRBV4-1
clone size: few
CDR3 DNA: TGCGCCAGCACGTCGTTTAGCGGGGGCTACAATGAGCAGTTCTTC
CDR3 protein: CASTSFSGGYNEQFF

J gene: TRBJ2-5
D gene: -
V gene: TRBV21-1
clone size: -
CDR3 DNA: TGTGCCAGCAGCAGGGGACCCTTTCAAGAGACCCAGTACTTC
CDR3 protein: CASSRGPFQETQYF

J gene: TRBJ2-2
D gene: -
V gene: TRBV2
clone size: -
CDR3 DNA: TGTGCCAGCAGTGCCTTCGGGGGGCTGAACACCGGGGAGCTGTTTTTT
CDR3 protein: CASSAFGGLNTGELFF

J gene: TRBJ2-7
D gene: -
V gene: TRBV12-3/TRBV12-4
clone size: -
CDR3 DNA: TGTGCCAGCAACAGAGACGGGTCCTACGAGCAGTACTTC
CDR3 protein: CASNRDGSYEQYF

J gene: TRBJ2-7
D gene: -
V gene: TRBV9
clone size: -
CDR3 DNA: TGTGCCAGCAGCGTGTCGTGGAGTACGGGGTGGGAGCAGTACTTC
CDR3 protein: CASSVSWSTGWEQYF

J gene: TRBJ2-1
D gene: TRBD1
V gene: TRBV7-9
clone size: few
CDR3 DNA: TGTGCCAGCAGCTTAAGCGACAGGGGACCGTTGAGCTCCTACAATGAGCAGTTCTTC
CDR3 protein: CASSLSDRGPLSSYNEQFF

J gene: TRBJ2-3
D gene: -
V gene: TRBV6-6
clone size: few
CDR3 DNA: TGTGCCAGCAGTTTCGGGGGAGTGGCAGATACGCAGTATTTT
CDR3 protein: CASSFGGVADTQYF

J gene: TRBJ1-5
D gene: -
V gene: TRBV6-1
clone size: few
CDR3 DNA: TGTGCCAGCAGTGACATCGGGCAGGGAAGTCAGCCCCAGCATTTT
CDR3 protein: CASSDIGQGSQPQHF

J gene: TRBJ2-1
D gene: TRBD1
V gene: TRBV12-3/TRBV12-4
clone size: many
CDR3 DNA: TGTGCCAGCAGTCCCCGCGCAGGGGGATACAATGAGCAGTTCTTC
CDR3 protein: CASSPRAGGYNEQFF

J gene: TRBJ1-5
D gene: -
V gene: TRBV19
clone size: -
CDR3 DNA: TGTGCCAGGAGTGGTGCGATGGGATATAGCAATCAGCCCCAGCATTTT
CDR3 protein: CARSGAMGYSNQPQHF

J gene: TRBJ2-3
D gene: TRBD1
V gene: TRBV7-6
clone size: few
CDR3 DNA: TGTGCCAGCAGCCTTGTGGGACAGAACACAGATACGCAGTATTTT
CDR3 protein: CASSLVGQNTDTQYF

J gene: TRBJ1-2
D gene: TRBD1
V gene: TRBV5-1
clone size: -
CDR3 DNA: TGCGCCAGCAGCCCAAGACAGGGGGGAGCTGGCTACACCTTC
CDR3 protein: CASSPRQGGAGYTF

J gene: TRBJ2-5
D gene: TRBD1
V gene: TRBV18
clone size: -
CDR3 DNA: TGTGCCAGCTCACCCGACCGGACAGGGCCCTCGCAAGAGACCCAGTACTTC
CDR3 protein: CASSPDRTGPSQETQYF

J gene: TRBJ2-7
D gene: -
V gene: TRBV18
clone size: -
CDR3 DNA: TGTGCCAGCTCACCACTACAGGGTTTTGAGTCCTACGAGCAGTACTTC
CDR3 protein: CASSPLQGFESYEQYF

J gene: TRBJ2-2
D gene: -
V gene: TRBV7-2
clone size: -
CDR3 DNA: TGTGCCAGCAGCTTAATATCCGGGGGGCGCTACACCGGGGAGCTGTTTTTT
CDR3 protein: CASSLISGGRYTGELFF

J gene: TRBJ2-3
D gene: TRBD2
V gene: TRBV7-3
clone size: -
CDR3 DNA: TGTGCCAGCACCAGGGCGGGGACTAGAGGGCAGTATTTT
CDR3 protein: CASTRAGTRGQYF

J gene: TRBJ2-7
D gene: -
V gene: TRBV7-8
clone size: few
CDR3 DNA: TGTGCCAGCAGCTTGGCCGGGACTGCGCACCTCGAGCAGTACTTC
CDR3 protein: CASSLAGTAHLEQYF